This is a list of T cell receptor beta chains from one sample in a study of blood T cells in healthy people across ages. One entry per CDR3 protein results from TCRdb running MiXCR on the 5' RACE reads. Among fewer than 900,000 distinct CDR3 sequences listed, roughly two fifths were seen once. Material for sequencing was blood. Source of these receptors: a woman aged 60-70 years in good health. CDR3s include the opening cysteine and the closing phenylalanine or tryptophan. D genes are given only for firm matches. Clone size is given for some rows only: seen once, a few or many times, or a class if the clone is expanded.

clone_size d_call j_call v_call cdr3_nt cdr3_aa
NA NA TRBJ2-5 TRBV21-1 TGTGCCAGCAGCAATCCAGACAGGGCGGCAGAGACCCAGTACTTC CASSNPDRAAETQYF
once NA TRBJ1-1 TRBV29-1 TGCAGCGGGTCACAGGAGTATGCTGAAGCTTTCTTT CSGSQEYAEAFF
few TRBD2 TRBJ2-7 TRBV3-1 TGTGCCAGCAGTCGAGTACCAGGACTAGCGGAAATGAAGCAGTACTTC CASSRVPGLAEMKQYF
few TRBD2 TRBJ2-5 TRBV6-5 TGTGCCAGCAGAAATGGGGGACTAGCGGGAGAAGAGACCCAGTACTTC CASRNGGLAGEETQYF
many NA TRBJ2-1 TRBV9 TGTGCCAGCAGCGTAGGACTACTTGACAATGAGCAGTTCTTC CASSVGLLDNEQFF
NA NA TRBJ2-3 TRBV7-8 TGTGCCAGCAGCTTAGAATTCGGCGATACGCAGTATTTT CASSLEFGDTQYF
few TRBD2 TRBJ2-5 TRBV29-1 TGCAGCGTTGACGGGGGGGCGGAAGAGACCCAGTACTTC CSVDGGAEETQYF
NA NA TRBJ2-6 TRBV6-5 TGTGCCAGCAGTTACCTCAGGGCTTCAACTGGGGCCAACGTCCTGACTTTC CASSYLRASTGANVLTF
NA NA TRBJ2-1 TRBV12-5 TGTGCTAGTGGTAGGACAGAGGGTACTGGGCGGTTCTTC CASGRTEGTGRFF
many NA TRBJ2-3 TRBV28 TGTGCCAGCAGTTACGGGATCAGCACAGATACGCAGTATTTT CASSYGISTDTQYF
NA NA TRBJ1-2 TRBV7-8 TGTGCCAGCAGCTTATCCCAAACAGGCGGCTACACCTTC CASSLSQTGGYTF
once TRBD2 TRBJ2-1 TRBV5-1 TGCGCCAGCAGCCCCCGGGCTAGCGGGAGAACCGGGTACAATGAGCAGTTCTTC CASSPRASGRTGYNEQFF
many NA TRBJ2-3 TRBV4-2 TGTGCCAGCAGCCAAGAGCGAAGCACAGATACGCAGTATTTT CASSQERSTDTQYF
few NA TRBJ2-5 TRBV25-1 TGTGCCAGCAGTGAGTTAGGCCAAGAGACCCAGTACTTC CASSELGQETQYF
NA NA TRBJ2-3 TRBV29-1 TGCAGCCATCGGCAACAGAAGAAAGCAGATACGCAGTATTTT CSHRQQKKADTQYF
NA NA TRBJ1-2 TRBV7-2 TGTGCCAGCAGCCCTAGGCGGGGACCGGCCACTATGGGCTACACCTTC CASSPRRGPATMGYTF
NA TRBD2 TRBJ2-3 TRBV5-1 TGCGCCAGCACGACGGAGGTAGCGGGCCATACGCAGTATTTT CASTTEVAGHTQYF
NA NA TRBJ2-7 TRBV4-1 TGCGCCAGCAGCCACGGGGACACCGGAGACTACGAGCAGTACTTC CASSHGDTGDYEQYF